These T cell receptor beta chains were read from a single sample in a study of blood T cells in healthy people across ages. TCRdb itself ran the 5' RACE reads through MiXCR, one entry per CDR3 protein. This sample carries hundreds of thousands of distinct CDR3 sequences, about 28% of them seen once, and the ten largest clones take approximately 15%. The specimen was blood. Receptors originate from an elderly woman in good health. Each CDR3 is given without its conserved first and last residue.

TRBV19 ASTGGQGPRKTQY
TRBV4-2 ASSQDGASNEQF
TRBV4-3 ASSPLTSGGVSSYNEQF
TRBV11-2 ASSGRLAPTGELF
TRBV21-1 ASSKDGVPASYEQY
TRBV19 ATSTGRSYNEQY
TRBV27 ASSLVLGSLYNEQF
TRBV30 AWSVLGQPQH
TRBV5-5 ASRGGAGPNNEQF
TRBV12-3/TRBV12-4 ASSMEGLATEQY
TRBV12-3/TRBV12-4 ASSRSSSYNEQF
TRBV5-4 ASSLEADFGYT
TRBV20-1 SAGDRGYNEQF
TRBV7-2 ASSSYLSSLLH
TRBV5-6 ASSFQGRKDYT
TRBV24-1 ATSFGTERQY
TRBV11-3 ASSLQPQETQY
TRBV12-3/TRBV12-4 ASSPRGGGTNTGELF
TRBV5-1 ASSAGQGYPEAF
TRBV28 ASSEPGQGYQETQY
TRBV7-9 ASSLPSRAGDTDTQY
TRBV6-5 ASSYSGGAAEKLF
TRBV5-1 ASSLGQGHTDTQY
TRBV4-1 ASSQRGGDNYGYT
TRBV5-1 ASSPSSVISSYNEQF
TRBV6-2/TRBV6-3 ASSYSDRADSPLH
TRBV4-3 ASGLTGADSPPH
TRBV11-2 ASSLAGLAGGLYNEQF
TRBV20-1 SARDPGGEDTQY
TRBV6-2/TRBV6-3 ASSDRIHTQY
TRBV20-1 SAPRQGMDTGELF
TRBV6-2/TRBV6-3 ASSYVGGQVLSGANVLT
TRBV7-2 ASSLGGRGALDGYT
TRBV7-9 ASSLAGVWSPLH
TRBV7-9 ASSPKGQRRETRY
TRBV4-3 ASSQSAGGRGEQF
TRBV5-5 ASSIPQGAKEQY
TRBV5-5 ASSFATGPHQPQH
TRBV11-2 ASSSPRGLGTSGGAGNEQF
TRBV6-2/TRBV6-3 ASRSIRQGRQDEQY
TRBV7-8 ASSLDPGSYGYT
TRBV6-5 ASSYSSRNNSPLH
TRBV6-1 ASIRPTGANTGELF
TRBV25-1 ASSVGGGVYGYT
TRBV9 ASSVGAGPKNPPYEQY
TRBV6-5 ASSYQRSGTNNSPLH
TRBV10-3 AISEKTGGNQPQH
TRBV5-5 ASSLNSGGASDTQY
TRBV7-2 ASSPLTGAEIYGYT
TRBV6-2/TRBV6-3 ASSFLGRVNNEQF
TRBV12-3/TRBV12-4 ASSLTPGQGANQPQH
TRBV18 ASTRGNTEAF
TRBV6-5 ASTFSRGATEAF
TRBV3-1 ASSSGTTEAF
TRBV3-1 ASSQVPGGSYERY